This T cell receptor beta chain was obtained from a study of blood T cell repertoires in COVID-19. Study context: Researchers got acute and convalescent COVID-19 samples from the United States, Italy and Spain.

Produced via immunoSEQ multiplex PCR; TCRdb's table is partial and in-frame only. The data contain about 200,000 clones, around 84% of them singletons. V gave up 5 bases and J gave up 0 bases, with 14 bases separating them. The germline V gene has CDR1 SGHRS and CDR2 YFSETQ. The length of the CDR3 is 16 residues. The V gene is TRBV5-1, the J gene TRBJ1-4; tentatively, D is TRBD1 (6 bases). The clonotype originates from a woman between 40 and 55 years old with acute COVID-19. The source material was PBMCs or T cells enriched from blood (not recorded which). The CDR3 DNA follows: TGCGCCAGCAGGACCACCGGGACATCAACTAATGAAAAACTGTTTTTT. Translation gives CASRTTGTSTNEKLFF.